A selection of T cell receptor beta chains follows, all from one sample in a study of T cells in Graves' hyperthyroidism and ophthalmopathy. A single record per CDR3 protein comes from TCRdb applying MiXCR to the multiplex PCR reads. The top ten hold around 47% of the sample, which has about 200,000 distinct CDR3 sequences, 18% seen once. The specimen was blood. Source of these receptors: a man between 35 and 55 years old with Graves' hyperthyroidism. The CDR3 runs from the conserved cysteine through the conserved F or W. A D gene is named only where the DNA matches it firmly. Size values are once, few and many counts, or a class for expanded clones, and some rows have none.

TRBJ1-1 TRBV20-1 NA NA TGCAGTGCTAGTTCCACTATGAACACTGAAGCTTTCTTT CSASSTMNTEAFF
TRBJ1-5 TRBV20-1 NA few TGCAGTGCTAGGAGATATAGCAATCAGCCCCAGCATTTT CSARRYSNQPQHF
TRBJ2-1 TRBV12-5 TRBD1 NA TGTGCTAGTGGTTCGCGAGCTAGTCCGGGACAGGGGTACAATGAGCAGTTCTTC CASGSRASPGQGYNEQFF
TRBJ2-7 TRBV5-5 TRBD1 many TGTGCCAGCAGCTCACAGGGGGTGGCCTACGAGCAGTACTTC CASSSQGVAYEQYF
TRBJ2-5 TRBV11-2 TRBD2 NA TGTGCCAGCAGCCGCGGGACTAGCAGGAGCGAGACCCAGTACTTC CASSRGTSRSETQYF
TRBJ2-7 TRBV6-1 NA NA TGTGCCAGCACCTCCCGCGGGGTCTCCTACGAGCAGTACTTC CASTSRGVSYEQYF
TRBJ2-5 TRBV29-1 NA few TGCAGCGTTGAAATAGCAGGGAGTACCCAAGAGACCCAGTACTTC CSVEIAGSTQETQYF
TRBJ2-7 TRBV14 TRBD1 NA TGTGCCAGCAGCCAAGATCTGGACAGGGGATTTAACGAGCAGTACTTC CASSQDLDRGFNEQYF
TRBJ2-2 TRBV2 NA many TGTGCCAGCAGGGTACAGGTCGGAACCGGGGAGCTGTTTTTT CASRVQVGTGELFF
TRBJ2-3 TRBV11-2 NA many TGTGCCAGCAGCCTTTGGGGCACTTCAGATACGCAGTATTTT CASSLWGTSDTQYF
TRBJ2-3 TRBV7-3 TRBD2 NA TGTGCCAGCAGACCGGGGGGGCAAGATACGCAGTATTTT CASRPGGQDTQYF
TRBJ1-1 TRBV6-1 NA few TGTGCCAGCAGTATAGCTTTCTTT CASSIAFF
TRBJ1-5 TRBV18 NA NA TGTGCCAGCTCACCACCGGAGAAGGGGGGAACCGGCAATCAGCCCCAGCATTTT CASSPPEKGGTGNQPQHF
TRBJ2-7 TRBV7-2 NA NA TGTGCCAGCAGCTTAGACCTCCCGGGGCGCGAGCAGTACTTC CASSLDLPGREQYF
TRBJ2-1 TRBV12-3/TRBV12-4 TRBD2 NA TGTGCCAGCAGTTCGGGACTAGCGGGGACCGTGTTCTTC CASSSGLAGTVFF
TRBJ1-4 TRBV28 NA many TGTGCCAGCAGTTTACGGACCGGGAGTGAAAAACTGTTTTTT CASSLRTGSEKLFF
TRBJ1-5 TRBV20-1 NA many TGCAGTGCTAGAGATTACAGGGACAATCAGCCCCAGCATTTT CSARDYRDNQPQHF
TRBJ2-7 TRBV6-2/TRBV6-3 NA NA TGTGCCAGCAGCCGCCCTCGATTCACAGGGTATCGCTACGAGCAGTACTTC CASSRPRFTGYRYEQYF
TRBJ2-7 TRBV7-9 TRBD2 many TGTGCCAGCAGCCCGGGACTAGCGGGGGCCGAAAGCTCCTACGAGCAGTACTTC CASSPGLAGAESSYEQYF
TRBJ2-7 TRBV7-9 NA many TGTGCCAGCAGCCAAAGAGGCGGGACAGAGTACGAGCAGTACTTC CASSQRGGTEYEQYF
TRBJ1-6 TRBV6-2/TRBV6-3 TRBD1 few TGTGCCAGCAGTTACCGCCGGGACAGGGGTTCACCCCTCCACTTT CASSYRRDRGSPLHF
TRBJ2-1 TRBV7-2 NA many TGTGCCAGCGATCTGGGGGCGCATCGTCTCTACAATGAGCAGTTCTTC CASDLGAHRLYNEQFF
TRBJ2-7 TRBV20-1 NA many TGCAGTGCTAGAGAACTTCGATCCTACGAGCAGTACTTC CSARELRSYEQYF
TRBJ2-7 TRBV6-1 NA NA TGTGCCAGCACCCTTCGCCGGACGTCAACTATGAGGGAGCAGTACTTC CASTLRRTSTMREQYF
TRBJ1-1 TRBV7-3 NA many TGTGCCAGCAGCTTAAGGGGAGGCACGACTACCCGCACTGAAGCTTTCTTT CASSLRGGTTTRTEAFF
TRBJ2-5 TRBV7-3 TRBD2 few TGTGCCAGCAGCCGACTAGCGGGGGGTAATCAAGAGACCCAGTACTTC CASSRLAGGNQETQYF